The 28 T cell receptor beta chains below were found in one sample sequenced in a study of a mutant IDH1 vaccine in newly diagnosed glioma. Time point indicated: baseline, week 1 (first vaccination visit). Regarding treatment: pre-vaccination baseline after standard-of-care therapy. Only in-frame clones appear in the TCRdb table, and some are missing; sequencing was by immunoSEQ multiplex PCR. The table shows 45,000 to 60,000 clones, with about 74% occurring only once. The starting material was PBMCs, obtained from a glioma patient treated with radiotherapy, temozolomide or both. Source of these receptors: a woman aged 40 to 55 with glioma.

The chain links TRBV15 to TRBJ1-2; D gene ambiguous. From germline, CDR1 is LNHNV and CDR2 YYDKDF (reference sequence). The germline V and J ends were trimmed by 5 bases and 8 bases, with 9 bases remaining between them. There are 11 residues in the CDR3. The CDR3 coding sequence is TGTGCCACCAGCGCCGGTGCCGGCTACACCTTC. Translation gives CATSAGAGYTF.

This sequence joins TRBV2 and TRBJ1-2, with D hard to call. The CDR3 loop spans 12 amino acids. Trimming shortened V by 7 bases and J by 4 bases, and 10 bases separated the two germline ends. Germline lookup yields CDR1 SNHLY and CDR2 FYNNEI. As DNA, the CDR3 is TGTGCCAGCACGGGCCAGTCCTATGGCTACACCTTC. Translation: CASTGQSYGYTF.

V usage is TRBV9 and J usage is TRBJ1-1, with D possibly TRBD1 on 5 matching bases. Germline loops: CDR1 SGDLS, CDR2 YYNGEE. Trimming took 4 bases from V and 11 from J, leaving 21 bases between them. The CDR3 consists of 14 residues. CDR3 amino acids: CASSSQMGVGGAFF. The CDR3 DNA reads as TGTGCCAGCAGCTCTCAAATGGGGGTCGGAGGGGCTTTCTTT.

CDR3 sequence (DNA): TGTGCCAGCAGCACGGGGCTGCTCTCCTACGAGCAGTACTTC. Protein: CASSTGLLSYEQYF. This chain links TRBV6-1 with TRBJ2-7; D is perhaps TRBD1 or TRBD2 (5 bases each). Per the germline V gene, CDR1 is MNHNS and CDR2 is SASEGT. V dropped 6 bases and J dropped 0 bases, with 12 bases sitting between them. This CDR3 region has 14 residues.

V gene TRBV6-5 combines with J gene TRBJ2-7; TRBD2 matches 10 bases. Trimming cost V 2 bases and J 2 bases; bases outside gene matches: 0. CDR1 is MNHEY and CDR2 is SVGAGI in the germline V gene. This CDR3 is 14 amino acids long. For the CDR3, the DNA is TGTGCCAGCAGTTACACTAGCGGGGCCTACGAGCAGTACTTC. It codes for CASSYTSGAYEQYF.

This clone was counted between two and nine times. The CDR3 reads CASSSRRKFSSTDTQYF. Here the CDR3 DNA reads TGTGCCAGCAGTTCTCGACGGAAGTTTTCTAGCACAGATACGCAGTATTTT. The chain has TRBV28 and TRBJ2-3, with D unresolved. Deletions cut 4 bases from V and 0 bases from J, with 17 bases between. The CDR3 totals 17 residues. Germline loops: CDR1 MDHEN, CDR2 SYDVKM.

This clone was observed a handful of times. The chain uses TRBV6-5 and TRBJ2-2; unclear D gene. From germline, CDR1 is MNHEY and CDR2 SVGAGI. Trimming shortened V by 0 bases and J by 2 bases, and 10 bases separated the two germline ends. The CDR3 extends over 16 amino acids. The CDR3 loop reads CASSYSMGSNTGELFF. CDR3 in DNA: TGTGCCAGCAGTTACTCGATGGGCAGTAACACCGGGGAGCTGTTTTTT.

The chain combines TRBV30 with TRBJ1-2; weak D call: TRBD1 (5 bases). Trimming removed 3 bases at V and 5 bases at J, with 16 bases between. In germline, CDR1 is GTSNPN, CDR2 SVGIG (reference sequence). CDR3 length equals 14 residues. The CDR3 reads CAWRGPGTEYGYTF. The CDR3, as DNA: TGTGCCTGGAGGGGCCCCGGGACGGAATATGGCTACACCTTC.

This chain uses TRBV18 with TRBJ2-5; unclear D gene. Trimming removed 2 bases from V and 5 bases from J, with 9 bases in between. The CDR3 sequence is 13 residues long. Per germline, CDR1 KGHSH and CDR2 LQKENI. For the CDR3, the DNA is TGTGCCAGCTCACCAGGGAACCGGGAGACCCAGTACTTC. Residues: CASSPGNRETQYF.

The rearrangement uses TRBV6-1 and TRBJ1-5; 7 nucleotides match TRBD1. Germline CDR1 reads MNHNS; CDR2 reads SASEGT. The CDR3 is 14 amino acids. The J segment lost 2 bases and the V segment lost 8 bases, leaving 6 bases of the junction unmatched. In DNA form, the CDR3 reads TGTGCCAGCTGGGAAACAGGGGGCAATCAGCCCCAGCATTTT. Amino acid sequence: CASWETGGNQPQHF.

The chain has TRBV30 and TRBJ1-1; a possible D gene is TRBD1 (6 bases). The CDR3 length is 13 residues. The germline V gene encodes CDR1 GTSNPN and CDR2 SVGIG (reference sequence). V was clipped by 3 bases and J by 5 bases, with 13 bases between them. The CDR3 nucleotides read TGTGCCTGGAGATCTGGAGGGGGAACTGAAGCTTTCTTT. Amino acid sequence: CAWRSGGGTEAFF.

The rearrangement joins TRBV6-5 to TRBJ1-3, with 7 positions matching TRBD1. V trimming: 2 bases; J trimming: 0 bases; junction bases outside the gene matches: 4. This CDR3 is built from 16 residues. The germline CDR1 and CDR2 sequences are MNHEY and SVGAGI. CDR3 nucleotide sequence: TGTGCCAGCAGTTACGGACAGGAGCCCTCTGGAAACACCATATATTTT. Its protein is CASSYGQEPSGNTIYF.

The J gene is TRBJ2-1, the V gene TRBV2, with 8 bases lining up with TRBD2. Germline V gene sequence: CDR1 SNHLY, CDR2 FYNNEI. The V segment lost 4 bases and the J segment 2 bases; nucleotides outside the gene matches: 1. The CDR3 contains 14 residues. The CDR3 DNA follows: TGTGCCAGCAGTGTCGGGGGGGCCTACAATGAGCAGTTCTTC. Protein sequence: CASSVGGAYNEQFF.

V gene TRBV2 combines with J gene TRBJ2-6, with D possibly being TRBD1 (6 bases). The CDR3 sequence is 16 residues long. CDR1 is SNHLY and CDR2 is FYNNEI in the germline V gene. V lost 4 bases and J 2 bases, leaving 12 bases between the germline ends. The chain's CDR3 is CASSGGQGTGANVLTF. The CDR3 nucleotides are TGTGCCAGCAGTGGGGGCCAGGGGACTGGGGCCAACGTCCTGACTTTC.

V usage is TRBV6-6 and J usage is TRBJ2-7; 9 positions agree with TRBD1. V lost 4 bases, J lost 3 bases, and 4 bases stayed unmatched. In germline, CDR1 is MNHNY, CDR2 SVGAGI (reference sequence). CDR3 length equals 14 residues. CDR3 nucleotide sequence: TGTGCCAGCAGTTCCCGGGGACAGGGCTACGAGCAGTACTTC. Its translation: CASSSRGQGYEQYF.

A single count supports this clone. The chain joins TRBV29-1 to TRBJ2-6; D call uncertain. The CDR3 spans 12 residues. V shed 4 bases and J shed 5 bases, with 6 bases lying between them. Germline V lookup: CDR1 SQVTM, CDR2 ANQGSEA. CDR3 coding DNA: TGCAGCGTTGTGAACAGGGCCAACGTCCTGACTTTC. This sequence encodes CSVVNRANVLTF.

The chain is built from TRBV7-2 and TRBJ2-6; D is unresolved. There are 19 residues in the CDR3. Trimming took off 4 bases at V and 0 bases at J, with 19 bases between the two ends. The germline CDR1 and CDR2 sequences are SGHTA and FQGNSA. The CDR3 bases are TGTGCCAGCAGCTCTCGCCCCCTCGGACCAGTCTCTGGGGCCAACGTCCTGACTTTC. Protein sequence: CASSSRPLGPVSGANVLTF.

The rearrangement joins TRBV7-9 to TRBJ1-1; no definite D call. V was trimmed by 3 bases and J by 1 base, leaving 18 bases between them. From germline, CDR1 is SEHNR and CDR2 FQNEAQ (reference sequence). The CDR3 is 17 residues long. The DNA for the CDR3 is TGTGCCAGCAGCTTTTTCCCCGATTTTGTTGGGAACACTGAAGCTTTCTTT. Its translation is CASSFFPDFVGNTEAFF.

This clone was observed a handful of times. The CDR3 DNA is TGCGCCAGCAGCCAAGATCCGGTTAACTATGGCTACACCTTC. The encoded protein is CASSQDPVNYGYTF. This chain links TRBV4-1 with TRBJ1-2; D remains unclear. The V end lost 0 bases, the J end lost 1 base, and 6 bases lay between the germline ends. The CDR3 sequence is 14 residues long. Germline V gives CDR1 MGHRA, CDR2 YSYEKL.

A few counts support this clone. The chain uses TRBV5-1 and TRBJ1-1; 7 bases are a match to TRBD1. J was trimmed by 5 bases and V by 4 bases; bases with no gene match: 8. The germline gives CDR1 SGHRS, CDR2 YFSETQ. The CDR3 is made up of 14 amino acids. The CDR3 coding sequence is TGCGCCAGCAGCACCCGACAGGGAAGGACTGAAGCTTTCTTT. Protein product: CASSTRQGRTEAFF.

The genes are TRBV20-1 and TRBJ2-7, with D hard to call. V was cut by 6 bases and J by 2 bases, with 8 bases left in between. From germline, CDR1 is DFQATT and CDR2 SNEGSKA (reference sequence). This CDR3 contains 11 residues. The CDR3 DNA reads as TGCAGTGCAGGTGCGACCTACGAGCAGTACTTC. This codes for CSAGATYEQYF.

V gene TRBV5-1 combines with J gene TRBJ2-2; 8 bases match TRBD2. CDR1 and CDR2 (germline): SGHRS, YFSETQ. The CDR3 totals 14 residues. The junction had 5 bases not matched to a gene; V was cut back by 4 bases and J by 6 bases. The CDR3 protein is CASSPGLVAGELFF. The DNA for the CDR3 is TGCGCCAGCAGCCCGGGACTAGTTGCCGGGGAGCTGTTTTTT.

The rearrangement joins TRBV19 to TRBJ1-4; D not resolved. The germline gives CDR1 LNHDA, CDR2 SQIVND (reference sequence). The length of the CDR3 is 14 residues. Trimming removed 6 bases from V and 10 bases from J, with 18 bases in between. The CDR3 region has the DNA TGTGCCAGTAGAACAGAGTTCCACTCGGGAAAACTGTTTTTT. Its protein product is CASRTEFHSGKLFF.

This chain joins TRBV11-3 and TRBJ1-1, with 7 bases that match TRBD1. CDR1 and CDR2 (germline): SGHNT, YENEEA. This CDR3 comprises 13 residues. The trim removed 5 bases at V and 10 bases at J, leaving 10 bases unmatched. The DNA of the CDR3 is TGTGCCAGCAGCCCGATGGGAGGGGGCCTAGCTTTCTTT. As protein: CASSPMGGGLAFF.

The V gene is TRBV5-6, the J gene TRBJ1-1; 8 bases are shared with TRBD1. Germline assignment: CDR1 SGHDT and CDR2 YYEEEE. V dropped 4 bases and J dropped 7; count of bases not matched to a gene: 6. The CDR3 extends over 13 amino acids. This chain's CDR3 is CASSLPRGLEAFF. The CDR3 region has the DNA TGTGCCAGCAGCCTTCCCAGGGGGCTTGAAGCTTTCTTT.

The V call is TRBV6-5, the J call TRBJ2-2, with D unclear. From germline, CDR1 is MNHEY and CDR2 SVGAGI. V was pared by 7 bases and J by 2 bases, with 8 bases between. This CDR3 contains 13 residues. Here the CDR3 reads CASKATNTGELFF. CDR3 nucleotides: TGTGCCAGCAAAGCCACAAACACCGGGGAGCTGTTTTTT.

The chain combines TRBV30 with TRBJ2-7; 10 positions match TRBD1. This CDR3 contains 13 residues. CDR1 is GTSNPN and CDR2 is SVGIG in the germline V gene (reference sequence). V gave up 3 bases and J gave up 3 bases; unmatched junction bases: 2. CDR3 bases: TGTGCCTGGAGGGGGACAGGGGACTACGAGCAGTACTTC. It encodes CAWRGTGDYEQYF.

V usage is TRBV19 and J usage is TRBJ1-6; 9 nucleotides line up with TRBD1. This CDR3 region has 14 residues. After removal of 7 bases from V and 9 bases from J, the junction contained 7 bases not matched to a gene. Germline values: CDR1 LNHDA, CDR2 SQIVND (reference sequence). CDR3 DNA sequence: TGTGCCAGTACCACCGGGACAGGGTTTTCACCCCTCCACTTT. Its protein product is CASTTGTGFSPLHF. Variable domain in full (rest from reference TRBV19 and TRBJ1-6): DGGITQSPKYLFRKEGQNVTLSCEQNLNHDAMYWYRQDPGQGLRLIYYSQIVNDFQKGDIAEGYSVSREKKESFPLTVTSAQKNPTAFYLCASTTGTGFSPLHFGNGTRLTVT.